Each of the 27 T cell receptor beta chains below was sequenced from the same sample in a study of blood T cell repertoires in COVID-19. Data came from immunoSEQ multiplex PCR; TCRdb stores just in-frame clones and leaves some out. This table holds approximately 330,000 clones, about 86% found once. Material for sequencing was PBMCs or T cells enriched from blood (not recorded which). These receptors were taken from a woman in her thirties or forties with acute COVID-19.

This chain connects TRBV9 to TRBJ1-6; D gene ambiguous. V dropped 0 bases and J dropped 7 bases, with 8 bases sitting between them. This CDR3 region has 14 residues. CDR1 is SGDLS, CDR2 YYNGEE, per germline. The CDR3 region is CASSVVGKNSPLHF. CDR3 bases: TGTGCCAGCAGCGTAGTCGGGAAAAATTCACCCCTCCACTTT.

This chain connects TRBV29-1 to TRBJ2-1; 10 bases agree with TRBD1. V shed 4 bases, J shed 4 bases, and the junction held 7 bases outside the gene matches. The CDR3 has 15 amino acids. In germline, CDR1 is SQVTM, CDR2 ANQGSEA. The CDR3 coding sequence is TGCAGCGTTGGCCCGACAGGGGGCCCGTACAATGAGCAGTTCTTC. Translation: CSVGPTGGPYNEQFF.

The chain has TRBV28 and TRBJ2-2; 11 bases match TRBD1. CDR1 is MDHEN and CDR2 is SYDVKM in the germline V gene. After removal of 7 bases from V and 4 bases from J, the junction contained 5 bases not matched to a gene. This CDR3 contains 15 residues. The CDR3 DNA reads as TGTGCCAGCATGGGGACAGGGGGTCCCACCGGGGAGCTGTTTTTT. It encodes CASMGTGGPTGELFF.

The rearrangement links TRBV19 to TRBJ1-2, with 9 bases aligning to TRBD1. The CDR3 runs 15 residues. In germline, CDR1 is LNHDA, CDR2 SQIVND (reference sequence). V lost 5 bases, J lost 4 bases, and 8 bases stayed unmatched. CDR3 nucleotide sequence: TGTGCCAGTAGTGTACCGGGACAGGGCGGCTATGGCTACACCTTC. Translating it yields CASSVPGQGGYGYTF.

This chain joins TRBV29-1 and TRBJ2-6; 12 nucleotides align to TRBD1. This CDR3 has 16 residues. Trimming removed 6 bases from V and 4 bases from J; junction bases left unmatched: 7. Per the germline V gene, CDR1 is SQVTM and CDR2 is ANQGSEA. The CDR3 region is CSVVGQGARGANVLTF. In DNA form, the CDR3 reads TGCAGCGTCGTGGGACAGGGGGCGCGCGGGGCCAACGTCCTGACTTTC.

The gene calls are TRBV6-5 and TRBJ1-4, with TRBD1 as a possible D gene (5 bases). CDR3 length equals 14 residues. V was shortened by 3 bases and J by 6 bases, with 11 bases between the two germline ends. Germline CDR1 and CDR2: MNHEY and SVGAGI. Here the CDR3 reads CASSYPGGDEKLFF. The CDR3 nucleotides are TGTGCCAGCAGTTATCCTGGAGGGGATGAAAAACTGTTTTTT.

V usage is TRBV29-1 and J usage is TRBJ1-4, with 8 nucleotides matching TRBD1. Germline assignment: CDR1 SQVTM and CDR2 ANQGSEA. The CDR3 contains 14 residues. V lost 6 bases and J lost 7; bases outside the gene matches: 10. The CDR3 spells CSVKNQGAGEKLFF. The CDR3 DNA follows: TGCAGCGTGAAAAACCAGGGGGCGGGTGAAAAACTGTTTTTT.

The rearrangement uses TRBV7-7 and TRBJ2-1; D may be TRBD2 (6 bases). Trimming cost V 5 bases and J 7 bases, with 18 bases left between them. This CDR3 comprises 15 residues. Germline-derived CDR1 and CDR2 are SSHAT and FNYEAQ (reference sequence). In DNA form, the CDR3 reads TGTGCCAGCAGCCCGGGACTGGGAATTGGGAATGAGCAGTTCTTC. This codes for CASSPGLGIGNEQFF.

CDR3 DNA sequence: TGTGCCAGCAGCCTACCCTGGACTAGCGCTCACTACGAGCAGTACTTC. This translates into CASSLPWTSAHYEQYF. The genes are TRBV11-1 and TRBJ2-7; 9 positions agree with TRBD2. CDR1 is SGHAT and CDR2 is FQDESV in the germline V gene (reference sequence). Trimming cost V 5 bases and J 3 bases; bases outside gene matches: 11. This CDR3 spans 16 amino acids.

The chain links TRBV18 to TRBJ1-2, with D unresolved. There are 14 residues in the CDR3. The V and J ends lost 3 bases and 4 bases respectively, with 12 bases between them. Germline-derived CDR1 and CDR2 are KGHSH and LQKENI. The CDR3 sequence is CASSPTDGSYGYTF. The DNA for the CDR3 is TGTGCCAGCTCACCCACAGACGGATCCTATGGCTACACCTTC.

The chain combines TRBV10-3 with TRBJ1-6, with 8 bases matching TRBD1. Germline CDR1 reads ENHRY; CDR2 reads SYGVKD. V trimming: 6 bases; J trimming: 9 bases; junction bases outside the gene matches: 13. CDR3 length equals 16 residues. CDR3 bases: TGTGCCATCAGCCAATTACCGACAGGGGACGCTTCACCCCTCCACTTT. Encoded protein: CAISQLPTGDASPLHF.

The V and J genes are TRBV28 and TRBJ1-2; possibly TRBD1 for D (5 bases). V lost 4 bases and J 0 bases, leaving 6 bases between the germline ends. The CDR3 length is 13 residues. CDR1 and CDR2 from the germline V gene are MDHEN and SYDVKM. The CDR3 loop reads CASSSTANYGYTF. The CDR3 nucleotides are TGTGCCAGCAGTTCGACAGCTAACTATGGCTACACCTTC.

This clone has more than one count but fewer than ten. CDR3 nucleotides: TGTGCCAGCAGCCAAGATTTAGGGGCGAGCGTCGGCTATGGCTACACCTTC. Encoded protein: CASSQDLGASVGYGYTF. The chain joins TRBV4-2 to TRBJ1-2, with D perhaps matching TRBD1 (5 bases). The CDR3 sequence is 17 residues long. The V gene lost 0 bases and the J gene lost 4 bases, with 18 bases spanning the gap. Germline loops: CDR1 LGHNA, CDR2 YNFKEQ.

This chain uses TRBV19 with TRBJ2-1; TRBD2 aligns across 8 bases. The CDR3 has 17 amino acids. V was pared by 3 bases and J by 4 bases, with 11 bases of the junction left unmatched. Germline values: CDR1 LNHDA, CDR2 SQIVND (reference sequence). This CDR3 reads CASSIFRRGAQYNEQFF. For the CDR3, the DNA is TGTGCCAGTAGTATTTTCAGGCGGGGGGCACAATACAATGAGCAGTTCTTC.

This clone was counted once. The CDR3 sequence is CASSYSLGQPSYEQYF. CDR3 nucleotides: TGTGCCAGCAGTTACTCTCTGGGACAGCCTTCCTACGAGCAGTACTTC. The chain couples TRBV6-5 to TRBJ2-7, with 7 bases matching TRBD1. This CDR3 spans 16 amino acids. The V gene's germline CDR1 is MNHEY and CDR2 SVGAGI. Trimming removed 0 bases from V and 1 base from J; junction bases left unmatched: 6.

The CDR3 protein is CASSNNRDRNFYGYTF. The DNA of the CDR3 is TGTGCCAGCAGCAACAACCGGGACAGGAACTTCTATGGCTACACCTTC. The V call is TRBV28, the J call TRBJ1-2; 8 nucleotides align to TRBD1. V lost 6 bases, J lost 4 bases, and 13 bases stayed unmatched. The CDR3 extends over 16 amino acids. The germline gives CDR1 MDHEN, CDR2 SYDVKM.

This chain connects TRBV9 to TRBJ2-7; D is perhaps TRBD1 (5 bases). Trimming removed 3 bases from V and 0 bases from J, with 10 bases in between. The CDR3 runs 14 residues. Germline CDR1 is SGDLS and CDR2 is YYNGEE. CDR3 sequence (DNA): TGTGCCAGCAGCGGACAGCCCAGCTCCTACGAGCAGTACTTC. It yields the protein CASSGQPSSYEQYF.

This chain connects TRBV11-2 to TRBJ1-2; TRBD1 might be the D (5 bases). The germline CDR1 and CDR2 sequences are SGHAT and FQNNGV. The CDR3 is made up of 16 amino acids. V was shortened by 5 bases and J by 4 bases, with 20 bases between the two germline ends. The CDR3 DNA sequence: TGTGCCAGCAGCCCTCATGTGGGGCGGCAAGGCTATGGCTACACCTTC. Amino acid sequence: CASSPHVGRQGYGYTF.

This chain uses TRBV4-3 with TRBJ2-7; 7 nucleotides match TRBD2. CDR3 length: 14 amino acids. From germline, CDR1 is LGHNA and CDR2 YSLEER. The V and J ends lost 0 bases and 6 bases, in that order; junction bases with no gene match: 5. CDR3 coding DNA: TGCGCCAGCAGCCAAGATAGTGGGGGGGTCGAGCAGTACTTC. Translated, it gives CASSQDSGGVEQYF.

V gene TRBV9 combines with J gene TRBJ2-2, with 10 bases identical to TRBD1. The CDR3 runs to 15 residues. The germline V gene has CDR1 SGDLS and CDR2 YYNGEE. V lost 3 bases, J lost 3 bases, and 2 bases stayed unmatched. The CDR3 DNA reads as TGTGCCAGCAGCGGCGGACAGGGGGACACCGGGGAGCTGTTTTTT. Translated, it gives CASSGGQGDTGELFF.

The chain carries TRBV28 and TRBJ2-1, with TRBD1 matching 9 bases. The CDR3 sequence is 13 residues long. Germline values: CDR1 MDHEN, CDR2 SYDVKM. The J segment lost 7 bases and the V segment lost 11 bases, leaving 9 bases of the junction unmatched. The chain's CDR3 is CAGKGQGANEQFF. The CDR3 bases are TGTGCCGGAAAGGGACAGGGAGCAAATGAGCAGTTCTTC. The full variable domain, completed using reference TRBV28 and TRBJ2-1, is DVKVTQSSRYLVKRTGEKVFLECVQDMDHENMFWYRQDPGLGLRLIYFSYDVKMKEKGDIPEGYSVSREKKERFSLILESASTNQTSMYLCAGKGQGANEQFFGPGTRLTVL.

The chain has TRBV7-2 and TRBJ1-6, with D tentatively TRBD1 (5 bases). Trimming removed 2 bases from V and 8 bases from J, with 7 bases in between. This CDR3 has 13 residues. The germline gives CDR1 SGHTA, CDR2 FQGNSA. CDR3 sequence: CASSLQGDSPLHF. The CDR3 DNA is TGTGCCAGCAGCTTACAAGGGGATTCACCCCTCCACTTT.

V and J are TRBV28 and TRBJ2-7; 12 bases match TRBD2. Trimming cost V 3 bases and J 1 base; bases outside gene matches: 4. Germline CDR1 MDHEN, CDR2 SYDVKM. The CDR3 contains 16 residues. The CDR3 loop reads CASSFLGLAGSYEQYF. The CDR3 region has the DNA TGTGCCAGCAGTTTCCTCGGACTAGCGGGATCCTACGAGCAGTACTTC.

For the CDR3, the DNA is TGTGCCAGCAGCTTAGAGGGGGCCCCCAATTCACCCCTCCACTTT. Protein product: CASSLEGAPNSPLHF. This chain connects TRBV7-9 to TRBJ1-6, with TRBD1 identical over 7 bases. This CDR3 has 15 amino acids. Germline CDR1 SEHNR, CDR2 FQNEAQ (reference sequence). Unmatched junction bases numbered 4, after V lost 1 base and J lost 7 bases. Supplemented by reference TRBV7-9 and TRBJ1-6, the full variable domain reads DTGVSQNPRHKITKRGQNVTFRCDPISEHNRLYWYRQTLGQGPEFLTYFQNEAQLEKSRLLSDRFSAERPKGSFSTLEIQRTEQGDSAMYLCASSLEGAPNSPLHFGNGTRLTVT.

The chain employs TRBV5-4 and TRBJ2-7, with 7 bases aligning to TRBD1. The CDR3 extends over 16 amino acids. Germline V gene lookup returns CDR1 SGHNT and CDR2 YYREEE (reference sequence). V shed 3 bases and J 0 bases; nucleotides not matched to a gene: 9. The CDR3, as DNA: TGTGCCAGCAGCTCAGGGGGTCAAGCATTCTCCTACGAGCAGTACTTC. This gives the protein CASSSGGQAFSYEQYF.

This chain links TRBV3-1 (or the pseudogene TRBV3-2) with TRBJ1-4; tentatively, D is TRBD1 (5 bases). V was pared by 3 bases and J by 8 bases, with 16 bases between. Germline CDR1 and CDR2: LGHDT and YNNKEL (reference sequence). The CDR3 has 15 residues. In DNA form, the CDR3 reads TGTGCCAGCAGCCACTCGACCAGGCGGGACGAAAAACTGTTTTTT. This codes for CASSHSTRRDEKLFF.

This clone was seen only once. The J gene is TRBJ2-5, the V gene TRBV6-5, with 11 bases fitting TRBD1. The germline CDR1 and CDR2 sequences are MNHEY and SVGAGI. V was clipped by 7 bases and J by 5 bases; unmatched bases: 6. The CDR3 consists of 14 residues. CDR3: CASTRDRGRETQYF. CDR3 nucleotides: TGTGCCAGCACCAGGGACAGGGGGAGGGAGACCCAGTACTTC.